What follows are 17 T cell receptor beta chains derived from one specimen sequenced in a study of cytomegalovirus exposure and HLA in healthy donors (dated by TCRdb to about 2017). To prepare the library, the immunoSEQ multiplex PCR assay was applied. TCRdb stores this immuneACCESS table with in-frame sequences only. Part of the clones is absent; in the studies checked, under half of the shortfall reflects unresolved V genes, and no reason is known for the rest. Recorded for this sample are tens of thousands of clones; more than 80% of them occurred a single time. The ten largest clonotypes hold 1.1% of the sample. The source material was PBMCs. These receptors were obtained from a man younger than 35 in good health and CMV-seronegative.

The chain recombines TRBV4-1 with TRBJ2-1; D ambiguous. Between the trimmed V and J ends, which lost 3 bases and 4 bases, there was a span of 13 bases. This CDR3 spans 15 amino acids. The germline V gene has CDR1 MGHRA and CDR2 YSYEKL. The CDR3 bases are TGCGCCAGCAGCCAGATGCCCCACAGTTACAATGAGCAGTTCTTC. Translation gives CASSQMPHSYNEQFF.

The chain is built from TRBV21-1 and TRBJ1-1; the D call of TRBD1 is as the table states it, not checked on the DNA. TRBV21-1 is a pseudogene. This CDR3 contains 14 residues. Here the CDR3 reads CASSNRQGNTEAFF. In nucleotides, the CDR3 is TGTGCCAGCAGCAACCGACAGGGGAACACTGAAGCTTTCTTT.

V usage is TRBV28 and J usage is TRBJ2-1; 12 bases are shared with TRBD2. This CDR3 comprises 12 residues. The germline V gene encodes CDR1 MDHEN and CDR2 SYDVKM. V lost 7 bases to trimming and J lost 10 bases; unmatched junction nucleotides: 2. The CDR3 DNA sequence: TGTGCCAGCAAAGGACTAGCGGGAGAGCAGTTCTTC. Residues: CASKGLAGEQFF.

The chain links TRBV7-8 to TRBJ2-3; D is ambiguous. The V end was cut by 6 bases, the J end by 2 bases, with 15 bases between. CDR1 is SGHVS and CDR2 is FQNEAQ in the germline V gene. The CDR3 loop spans 15 amino acids. The CDR3 region is CASRSPVPLTDTQYF. The CDR3 DNA is TGTGCCAGCAGATCGCCGGTTCCCCTCACAGATACGCAGTATTTT.

The chain employs TRBV6-1 and TRBJ2-1; TRBD2 matches at 7 bases. CDR1 is MNHNS, CDR2 SASEGT, per germline. The J segment lost 7 bases and the V segment lost 1 base, leaving 10 bases of the junction unmatched. This CDR3 region has 16 residues. For the CDR3, the DNA is TGTGCCAGCAGTGAAGGCTCCTCTGGGGGGGGAAATGAGCAGTTCTTC. This codes for CASSEGSSGGGNEQFF.

This clone was seen a few times. V is TRBV9 and J is TRBJ2-1; weak D call: TRBD2 (5 bases). Trimming took 0 bases from V and 10 from J, leaving 11 bases between them. The CDR3 totals 13 residues. In germline, CDR1 is SGDLS, CDR2 YYNGEE. DNA for the CDR3: TGTGCCAGCAGCGTAGGACTCGAGGGCGAGCAGTTCTTC. It encodes CASSVGLEGEQFF.

The rearrangement joins TRBV4-1 to TRBJ2-3; D is unresolved. CDR1 and CDR2 from the germline V gene are MGHRA and YSYEKL. V lost 5 bases to trimming and J lost 4 bases, with 10 bases between them. CDR3 length: 13 residues. CDR3 DNA sequence: TGCGCCAGCAGCGGATGGGCCTCAGATACGCAGTATTTT. Translated: CASSGWASDTQYF.

The chain couples TRBV5-6 to TRBJ2-5; tentative D call: TRBD2 (5 bases). Germline CDR1 SGHDT, CDR2 YYEEEE. V dropped 0 bases and J dropped 4 bases, with 13 bases sitting between them. The CDR3 has 15 amino acids. CDR3 coding DNA: TGTGCCAGCAGCTTGGCCAAAGAAGGAGGAGAGACCCAGTACTTC. Its protein is CASSLAKEGGETQYF.

The chain joins TRBV7-2 to TRBJ2-7, with 7 nucleotides matching TRBD1. Germline V lookup: CDR1 SGHTA, CDR2 FQGNSA. This CDR3 is 16 amino acids long. V gave up 6 bases and J gave up 0 bases; unmatched junction bases: 11. The CDR3 sequence: CASSPRTGGSSYEQYF. The CDR3 nucleotides are TGTGCCAGCAGTCCCCGGACAGGAGGAAGCTCCTACGAGCAGTACTTC.

This chain uses TRBV6-5 with TRBJ2-5; D may be TRBD1 (5 bases). With 4 bases removed from V and 4 bases from J, the gap between germline ends came to 10 bases. The CDR3 contains 13 residues. Germline CDR1 reads MNHEY; CDR2 reads SVGAGI. The CDR3 spells CASSSRTTETQYF. DNA of the CDR3: TGTGCCAGCAGTTCCCGGACAACAGAGACCCAGTACTTC.

This chain joins TRBV4-1 and TRBJ2-3; 15 bases match TRBD2. After removal of 4 bases from V and 5 bases from J, the junction contained 16 bases not matched to a gene. Germline V lookup: CDR1 MGHRA, CDR2 YSYEKL. The CDR3 totals 20 residues. The CDR3 sequence is CASSPIPITGTSGRRDTQYF. In DNA, the CDR3 is TGCGCCAGCAGCCCAATCCCTATCACCGGGACTAGCGGGAGGAGAGATACGCAGTATTTT.

This clone was recorded once. The chain has TRBV28 and TRBJ1-4, with D possibly being TRBD1 (5 bases). Per the germline V gene, CDR1 is MDHEN and CDR2 is SYDVKM. V was pared by 6 bases and J by 7 bases, with 18 bases between. The CDR3 sequence is 15 residues long. Here the CDR3 reads CASRSSQARGEKLFF. CDR3 DNA: TGTGCCAGCAGATCCTCACAGGCTCGAGGTGAAAAACTGTTTTTT.

The chain links TRBV6-1 to TRBJ2-1, with 7 bases that match TRBD2. V was pared by 10 bases and J by 5 bases, with 11 bases of the junction left unmatched. CDR3 length: 14 residues. The germline CDR1 and CDR2 sequences are MNHNS and SASEGT. CDR3 sequence (DNA): TGTGCCACTACGACTAGCCGCCGGGACAATGAGCAGTTCTTC. It specifies CATTTSRRDNEQFF.

The chain has TRBV19 and TRBJ2-1; D gene ambiguous. Germline V gives CDR1 LNHDA, CDR2 SQIVND (reference sequence). CDR3 length equals 14 residues. The V end lost 4 bases, the J end lost 1 base, and 8 bases lay between the germline ends. In DNA, the CDR3 is TGTGCCAGTAGTAATCCCCCTTCCTACAATGAGCAGTTCTTC. This sequence encodes CASSNPPSYNEQFF.

The chain joins TRBV4-1 to TRBJ2-7, with 10 bases that match TRBD1. Germline V gives CDR1 MGHRA, CDR2 YSYEKL. The J segment lost 3 bases and the V segment lost 4 bases, leaving 6 bases of the junction unmatched. The CDR3 totals 15 residues. Here the CDR3 reads CASSREGQGFYEQYF. The CDR3 nucleotides read TGCGCCAGCAGCCGAGAGGGACAGGGGTTCTACGAGCAGTACTTC.

A single count supports this clone. The V and J genes are TRBV18 and TRBJ2-1, with 10 positions matching TRBD2. The germline V gene encodes CDR1 KGHSH and CDR2 LQKENI. The length of the CDR3 is 14 residues. V dropped 5 bases and J dropped 9; count of bases not matched to a gene: 7. The DNA for the CDR3 is TGTGCCAGCTCATTTCCGGGACTAGCGATTGAGCAGTTCTTC. Protein: CASSFPGLAIEQFF. Filled out from reference TRBV18 and TRBJ2-1, the complete variable domain reads NAGVMQNPRHLVRRRGQEARLRCSPMKGHSHVYWYRQLPEEGLKFMVYLQKENIIDESGMPKERFSAEFPKEGPSILRIQQVVRGDSAAYFCASSFPGLAIEQFFGPGTRLTVL.

The sample holds one count of this clone. V is TRBV6-1 and J is TRBJ2-3; 8 bases are a match to TRBD1. The CDR3 contains 15 residues. Losses at the gene ends were 8 bases for V and 4 bases for J; bases not matched to a gene: 11. Germline CDR1 MNHNS, CDR2 SASEGT. The CDR3 loop reads CASPLGTGGADTQYF. CDR3 sequence (DNA): TGTGCCAGCCCCCTAGGAACAGGGGGTGCAGATACGCAGTATTTT.